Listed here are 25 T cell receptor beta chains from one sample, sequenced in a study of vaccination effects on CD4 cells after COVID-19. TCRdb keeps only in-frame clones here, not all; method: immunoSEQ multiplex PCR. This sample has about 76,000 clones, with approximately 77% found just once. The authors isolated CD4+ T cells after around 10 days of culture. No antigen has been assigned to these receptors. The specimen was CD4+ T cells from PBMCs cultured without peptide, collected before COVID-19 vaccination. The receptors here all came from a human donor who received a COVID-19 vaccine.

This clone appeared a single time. CDR3 loop: CAISESNRGATGELFF. Written as DNA, the CDR3 is TGTGCCATCAGTGAGTCGAATCGGGGGGCTACCGGGGAGCTGTTTTTT. The chain links TRBV10-3 to TRBJ2-2, with D possibly matching TRBD2 (7 bases). There are 16 residues in the CDR3. From germline, CDR1 is ENHRY and CDR2 SYGVKD. The germline V and J ends were trimmed by 0 bases and 5 bases, with 13 bases remaining between them.

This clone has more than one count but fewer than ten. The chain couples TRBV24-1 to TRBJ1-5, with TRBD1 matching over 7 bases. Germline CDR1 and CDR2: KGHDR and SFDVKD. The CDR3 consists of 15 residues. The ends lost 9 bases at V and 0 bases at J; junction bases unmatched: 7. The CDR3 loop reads CATSPRGLSNQPQHF. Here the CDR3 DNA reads TGTGCCACCTCCCCAAGGGGGCTTAGCAATCAGCCCCAGCATTTT.

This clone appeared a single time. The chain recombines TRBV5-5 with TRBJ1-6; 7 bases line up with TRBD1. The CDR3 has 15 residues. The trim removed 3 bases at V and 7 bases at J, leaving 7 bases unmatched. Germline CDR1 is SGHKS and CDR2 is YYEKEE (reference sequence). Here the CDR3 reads CASSSTTGRNSPLHF. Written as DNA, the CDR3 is TGTGCCAGCAGCTCGACGACAGGGAGAAATTCACCCCTCCACTTT.

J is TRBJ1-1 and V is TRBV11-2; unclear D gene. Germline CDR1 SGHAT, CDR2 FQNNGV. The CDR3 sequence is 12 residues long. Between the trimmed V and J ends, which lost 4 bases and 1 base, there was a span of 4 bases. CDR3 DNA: TGTGCCAGCAGCTGGACGAACACTGAAGCTTTCTTT. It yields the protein CASSWTNTEAFF.

CDR3 sequence reads: CASSFYRGNTEAFF. The CDR3 DNA sequence: TGTGCCAGCAGTTTCTACAGGGGGAACACTGAAGCTTTCTTT. The V and J genes are TRBV6-5 and TRBJ1-1; 7 bases agree with TRBD1. The CDR3 covers 14 residues. With 4 bases clipped from V and 1 base from J, the junction kept 3 bases outside the gene matches. The germline V gene has CDR1 MNHEY and CDR2 SVGAGI.

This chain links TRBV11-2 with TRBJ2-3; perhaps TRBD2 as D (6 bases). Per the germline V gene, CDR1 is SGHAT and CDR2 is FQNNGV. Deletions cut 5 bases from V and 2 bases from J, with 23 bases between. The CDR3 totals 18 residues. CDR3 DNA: TGTGCCAGCAGCCCCTCCCTTAGCGGCCTTAGACTCACAGATACGCAGTATTTT. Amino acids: CASSPSLSGLRLTDTQYF.

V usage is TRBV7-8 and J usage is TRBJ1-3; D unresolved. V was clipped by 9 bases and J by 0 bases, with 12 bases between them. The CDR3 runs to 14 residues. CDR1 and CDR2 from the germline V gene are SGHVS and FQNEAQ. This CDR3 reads CASLLGHSGNTIYF. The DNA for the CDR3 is TGTGCCAGTCTCCTCGGTCACTCTGGAAACACCATATATTTT.

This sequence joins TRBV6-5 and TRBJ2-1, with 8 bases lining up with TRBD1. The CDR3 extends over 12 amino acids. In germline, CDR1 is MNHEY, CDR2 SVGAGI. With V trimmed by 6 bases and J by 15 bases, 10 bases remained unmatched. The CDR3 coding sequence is TGTGCCAGCAGCCTTTTCCAGGGGGCTCTGTTCTTC. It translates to CASSLFQGALFF.

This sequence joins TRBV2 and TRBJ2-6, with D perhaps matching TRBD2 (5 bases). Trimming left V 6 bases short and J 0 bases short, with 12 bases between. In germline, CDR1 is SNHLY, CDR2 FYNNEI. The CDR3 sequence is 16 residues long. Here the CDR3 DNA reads TGTGCCAGCAGCCCGGACGGGATCTCTGGGGCCAACGTCCTGACTTTC. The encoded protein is CASSPDGISGANVLTF.

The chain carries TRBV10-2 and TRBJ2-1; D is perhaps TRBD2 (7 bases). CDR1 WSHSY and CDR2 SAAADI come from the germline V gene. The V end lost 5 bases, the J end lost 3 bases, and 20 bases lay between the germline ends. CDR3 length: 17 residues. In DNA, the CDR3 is TGCGCCAGCAGTCCCAATCTTGGGGGGGCCGACTACAATGAGCAGTTCTTC. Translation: CASSPNLGGADYNEQFF.

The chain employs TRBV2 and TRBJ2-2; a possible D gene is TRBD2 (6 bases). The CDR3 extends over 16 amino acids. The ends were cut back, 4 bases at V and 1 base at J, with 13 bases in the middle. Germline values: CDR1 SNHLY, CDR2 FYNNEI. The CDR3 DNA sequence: TGTGCCAGCAGTGTGTCGCGGGGTGGGAACACCGGGGAGCTGTTTTTT. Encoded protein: CASSVSRGGNTGELFF.

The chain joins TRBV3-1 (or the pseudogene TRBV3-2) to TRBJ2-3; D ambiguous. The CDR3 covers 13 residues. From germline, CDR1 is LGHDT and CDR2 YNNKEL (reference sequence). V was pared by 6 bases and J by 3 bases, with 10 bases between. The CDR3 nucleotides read TGTGCCAGCAGTCTCCTAGAAACAGATACGCAGTATTTT. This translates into CASSLLETDTQYF.

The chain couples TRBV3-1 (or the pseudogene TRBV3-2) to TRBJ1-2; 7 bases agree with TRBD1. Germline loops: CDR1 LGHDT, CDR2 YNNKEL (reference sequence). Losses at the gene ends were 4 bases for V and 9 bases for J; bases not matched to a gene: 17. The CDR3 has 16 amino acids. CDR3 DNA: TGTGCCAGCAGCCCAAGGACAGGCGAATCTTTTTGGCGCTACACCTTC. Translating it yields CASSPRTGESFWRYTF.

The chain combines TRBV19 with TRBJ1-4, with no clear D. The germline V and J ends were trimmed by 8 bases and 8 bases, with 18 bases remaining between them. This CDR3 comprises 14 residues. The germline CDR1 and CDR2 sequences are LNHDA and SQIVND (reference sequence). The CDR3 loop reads CASRPQLMGEKLFF. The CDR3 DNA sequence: TGTGCCAGTCGGCCACAGTTAATGGGGGAAAAACTGTTTTTT. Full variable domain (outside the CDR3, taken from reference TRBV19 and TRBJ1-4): DGGITQSPKYLFRKEGQNVTLSCEQNLNHDAMYWYRQDPGQGLRLIYYSQIVNDFQKGDIAEGYSVSREKKESFPLTVTSAQKNPTAFYLCASRPQLMGEKLFFGSGTQLSVL.

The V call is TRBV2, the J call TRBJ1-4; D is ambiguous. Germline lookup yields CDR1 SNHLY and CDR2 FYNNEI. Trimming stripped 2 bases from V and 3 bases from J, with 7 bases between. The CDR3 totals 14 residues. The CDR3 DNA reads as TGTGCCAGCAGTGAAAGGCAGGCTAATGAAAAACTGTTTTTT. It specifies CASSERQANEKLFF.

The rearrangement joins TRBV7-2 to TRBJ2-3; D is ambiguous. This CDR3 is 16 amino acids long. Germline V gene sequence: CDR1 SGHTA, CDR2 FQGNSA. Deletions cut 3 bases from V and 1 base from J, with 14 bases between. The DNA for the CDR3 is TGTGCCAGCAGCTTCTACCCGAGTGGAGGCACAGATACGCAGTATTTT. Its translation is CASSFYPSGGTDTQYF.

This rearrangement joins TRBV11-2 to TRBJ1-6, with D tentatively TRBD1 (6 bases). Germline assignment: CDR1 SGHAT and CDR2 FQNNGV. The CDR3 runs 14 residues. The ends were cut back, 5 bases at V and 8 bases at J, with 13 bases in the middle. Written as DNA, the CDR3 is TGTGCCAGCAGCCCGGACAGAGGGGATTCACCCCTCCACTTT. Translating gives CASSPDRGDSPLHF.

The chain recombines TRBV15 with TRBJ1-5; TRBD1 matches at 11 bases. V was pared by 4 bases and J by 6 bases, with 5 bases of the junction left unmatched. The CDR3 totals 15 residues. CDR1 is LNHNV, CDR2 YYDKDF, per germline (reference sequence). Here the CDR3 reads CATSTGTGGGQPQHF. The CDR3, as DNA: TGTGCCACCAGCACCGGGACAGGGGGGGGTCAGCCCCAGCATTTT.

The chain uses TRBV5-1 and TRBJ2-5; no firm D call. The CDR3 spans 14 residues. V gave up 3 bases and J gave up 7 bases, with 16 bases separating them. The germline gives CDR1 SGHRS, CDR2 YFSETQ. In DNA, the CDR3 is TGCGCCAGCAGCTCAACCTTATCTAGACGGACCCAGTACTTC. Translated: CASSSTLSRRTQYF.

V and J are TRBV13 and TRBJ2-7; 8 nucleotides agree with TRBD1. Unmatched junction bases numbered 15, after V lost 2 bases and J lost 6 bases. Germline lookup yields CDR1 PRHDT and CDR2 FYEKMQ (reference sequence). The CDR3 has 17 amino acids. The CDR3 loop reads CASSLQTDRVLDGEQYV. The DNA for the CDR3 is TGTGCCAGCAGCTTACAAACGGACAGGGTTCTTGATGGCGAGCAGTACGTC.

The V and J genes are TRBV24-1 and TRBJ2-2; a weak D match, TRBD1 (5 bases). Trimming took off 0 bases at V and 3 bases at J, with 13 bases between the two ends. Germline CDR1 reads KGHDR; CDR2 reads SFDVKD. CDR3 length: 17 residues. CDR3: CATSDLGAGPDTGELFF. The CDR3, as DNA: TGTGCCACCAGTGATTTGGGGGCAGGGCCAGACACCGGGGAGCTGTTTTTT.

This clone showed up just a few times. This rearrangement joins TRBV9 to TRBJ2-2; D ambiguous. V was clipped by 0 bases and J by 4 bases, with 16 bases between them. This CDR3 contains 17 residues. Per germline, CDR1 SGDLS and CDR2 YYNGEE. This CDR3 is CASSVELNGGSTGELFF. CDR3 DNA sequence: TGTGCCAGCAGCGTAGAACTGAACGGTGGTAGCACCGGGGAGCTGTTTTTT.

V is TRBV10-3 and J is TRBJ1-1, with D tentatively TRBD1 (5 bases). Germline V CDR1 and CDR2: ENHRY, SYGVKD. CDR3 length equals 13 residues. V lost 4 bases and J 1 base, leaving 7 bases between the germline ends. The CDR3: CAISGGPNTEAFF. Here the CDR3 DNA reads TGTGCCATCAGTGGGGGACCGAACACTGAAGCTTTCTTT.

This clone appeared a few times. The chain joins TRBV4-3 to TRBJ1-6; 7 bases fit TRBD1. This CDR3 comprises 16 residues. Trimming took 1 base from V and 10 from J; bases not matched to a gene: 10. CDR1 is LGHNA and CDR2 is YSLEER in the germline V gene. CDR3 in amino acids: CASSQGGRGWESPLHF. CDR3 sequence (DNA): TGCGCCAGCAGCCAAGGGGGCAGGGGGTGGGAATCACCCCTCCACTTT.

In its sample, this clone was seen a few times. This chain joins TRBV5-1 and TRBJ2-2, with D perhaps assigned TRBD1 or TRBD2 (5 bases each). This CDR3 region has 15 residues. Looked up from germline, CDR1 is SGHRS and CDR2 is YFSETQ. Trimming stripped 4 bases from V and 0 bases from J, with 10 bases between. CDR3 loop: CASSQGPSNTGELFF. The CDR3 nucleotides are TGCGCCAGCAGCCAGGGACCGTCGAACACCGGGGAGCTGTTTTTT. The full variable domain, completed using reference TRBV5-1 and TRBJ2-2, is KAGVTQTPRYLIKTRGQQVTLSCSPISGHRSVSWYQQTPGQGLQFLFEYFSETQRNKGNFPGRFSGRQFSNSRSEMNVSTLELGDSALYLCASSQGPSNTGELFFGEGSRLTVL.